This TCR delta chain originates from a study of gamma-delta T cells after stem cell transplantation. TCRdb re-identified clones in the RT-PCR reads via CATT. The sample carries about 3,000 delta-chain clones, 7.5% to 9% recorded once. Unmatched junction bases numbered 3, after V lost 2 bases and J lost 5 bases. This CDR3 contains 17 residues. The germline V gene has CDR1 GEAIGNYY and CDR2 EKD. Sample share makes this clone medium-sized. This receptor was taken from a human donor. It is not recorded whose cells these are; they may come from a transplant donor. Specimen: gamma-delta T cells. V is TRDV2 and J is TRDJ3; 12 nucleotides line up with TRDD3. CDR3 nucleotide sequence: TGTGCCTGTGACATACTGGGGGATACCAGGGACACCCGACAGATGTTTTTC. Translation: CACDILGDTRDTRQMFF.